This section outlines one T cell receptor (beta chain) sequence together with its context. This record belongs to a study of shared clonotypes between healthy human individuals. V shed 1 base and J 2 bases; nucleotides not matched to a gene: 5. This CDR3 comprises 15 residues. Looked up from germline, CDR1 is SGHKS and CDR2 is YYEKEE (reference sequence). The assay was immunoSEQ multiplex PCR, and TCRdb's table has in-frame clones only and misses some. The table lists about 340,000 clones, 73% of them singletons. Sequenced material: memory CD4+ T cells sorted from blood. Documented subset: CD45RA-negative fraction. This clonotype was sampled from a man under 40 in good health. The rearrangement links TRBV5-5 to TRBJ2-7; 8 bases align to TRBD1. CDR3: CASSLTQGAPYEQYF. CDR3 DNA sequence: TGTGCCAGCAGCTTGACCCAGGGGGCACCCTACGAGCAGTACTTC. Variable domain in full (rest from reference TRBV5-5 and TRBJ2-7): DAGVTQSPTHLIKTRGQQVTLRCSPISGHKSVSWYQQVLGQGPQFIFQYYEKEERGRGNFPDRFSARQFPNYSSELNVNALLLGDSALYLCASSLTQGAPYEQYFGPGTRLTVT.